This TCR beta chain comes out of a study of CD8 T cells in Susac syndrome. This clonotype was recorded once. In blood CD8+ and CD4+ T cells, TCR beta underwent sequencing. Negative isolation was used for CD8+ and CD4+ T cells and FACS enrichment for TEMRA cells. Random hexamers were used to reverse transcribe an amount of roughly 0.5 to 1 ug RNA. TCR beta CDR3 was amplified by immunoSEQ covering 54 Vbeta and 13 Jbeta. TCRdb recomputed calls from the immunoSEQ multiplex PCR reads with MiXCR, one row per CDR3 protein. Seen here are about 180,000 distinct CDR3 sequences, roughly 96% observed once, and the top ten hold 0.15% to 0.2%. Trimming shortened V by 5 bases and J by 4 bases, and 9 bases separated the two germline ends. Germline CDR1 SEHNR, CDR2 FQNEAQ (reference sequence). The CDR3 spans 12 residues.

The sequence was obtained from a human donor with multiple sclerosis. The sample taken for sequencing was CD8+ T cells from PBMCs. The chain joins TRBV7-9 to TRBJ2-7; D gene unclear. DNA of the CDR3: TGTGCCAGCAGCCCCGTGTGGTACGAGCAGTACTTC. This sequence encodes CASSPVWYEQYF.